The sequence of this TCR beta chain was determined in a study of blood T cell repertoires in COVID-19. This clone showed up just once. TCRdb keeps only in-frame clones here, not all; method: immunoSEQ multiplex PCR. The sample lists over 100,000 clones, more than 85% occurring once. The V gene's germline CDR1 is SGHRS and CDR2 YFSETQ. Trimming took 4 bases from V and 6 from J, leaving 14 bases between them. This CDR3 is built from 14 residues. Input material: peripheral blood. The gene calls are TRBV5-1 and TRBJ2-1; tentative D call: TRBD1 (6 bases). The sequence was collected from a man between 18 and 35 years old with acute or convalescent COVID-19. The CDR3 loop is CASSVGQLGNEQFF. The CDR3 region has the DNA TGCGCCAGCAGCGTAGGACAGCTGGGCAATGAGCAGTTCTTC.